The 6 T cell receptor beta chains presented below share a single source sample, sequenced in a study of control samples from healthy donors and cancer patients. The table came from immunoSEQ multiplex PCR; TCRdb's copy has only in-frame clones and leaves some out. Here the sample spans 150,000 to 200,000 clones, about nine tenths being singletons. Sequences were obtained from blood. All receptors derive from a woman aged 25 to 39 in good health.

V gene TRBV6-6 combines with J gene TRBJ2-1; D gene ambiguous. This CDR3 is 13 amino acids long. V lost 7 bases and J 0 bases, leaving 7 bases between the germline ends. From germline, CDR1 is MNHNY and CDR2 SVGAGI (reference sequence). The CDR3 nucleotides are TGTGCCAGCAATCGAGACTCCTACAATGAGCAGTTCTTC. It translates to CASNRDSYNEQFF.

The gene calls are TRBV7-2 and TRBJ2-1; D is undetermined. The V and J ends lost 2 bases and 2 bases respectively, with 7 bases between them. CDR3 length equals 14 residues. The germline gives CDR1 SGHTA, CDR2 FQGNSA. The CDR3, as DNA: TGTGCCAGCAGCTTAAAGCTAGCCTACAATGAGCAGTTCTTC. Translating it yields CASSLKLAYNEQFF.

The chain has TRBV10-1 and TRBJ1-1, with 7 bases lining up with TRBD1. The CDR3 runs 15 residues. Germline assignment: CDR1 WNHNN and CDR2 SYGVQD (reference sequence). The V gene end was trimmed by 2 bases and the J gene end by 4 bases; junction bases not matched to a gene: 7. CDR3 DNA: TGCGCCAGCAGTGAGCGAGGAGGGGGCGGCACTGAAGCTTTCTTT. It codes for CASSERGGGGTEAFF.

The rearrangement links TRBV28 to TRBJ2-5, with TRBD2 identical over 10 bases. The CDR3 runs to 16 residues. Per germline, CDR1 MDHEN and CDR2 SYDVKM. The trim removed 1 base at V and 4 bases at J, leaving 6 bases unmatched. The CDR3 DNA reads as TGTGCCAGCAGTTTATTCAGCGGGAGGGCCCGAGAGACCCAGTACTTC. Protein sequence: CASSLFSGRARETQYF.

Only a few counts were recorded for this clone. The chain recombines TRBV24-1 with TRBJ1-5; TRBD1 agrees at 8 bases. Losses at the gene ends were 7 bases for V and 7 bases for J; bases not matched to a gene: 5. CDR3 length: 13 residues. Germline-derived CDR1 and CDR2 are KGHDR and SFDVKD. CDR3 sequence reads: CATRPGGGQPQHF. CDR3 DNA: TGTGCCACCAGGCCAGGGGGCGGGCAGCCCCAGCATTTT.

The chain employs TRBV7-2 and TRBJ2-1, with TRBD2 as a possible D gene (6 bases). This CDR3 is 17 amino acids long. Trimming removed 0 bases from V and 0 bases from J, with 12 bases in between. Germline CDR1 reads SGHTA; CDR2 reads FQGNSA. CDR3 amino acids: CASSLAYVGGSYNEQFF. The CDR3 DNA is TGTGCCAGCAGCTTAGCGTACGTGGGGGGCTCCTACAATGAGCAGTTCTTC.